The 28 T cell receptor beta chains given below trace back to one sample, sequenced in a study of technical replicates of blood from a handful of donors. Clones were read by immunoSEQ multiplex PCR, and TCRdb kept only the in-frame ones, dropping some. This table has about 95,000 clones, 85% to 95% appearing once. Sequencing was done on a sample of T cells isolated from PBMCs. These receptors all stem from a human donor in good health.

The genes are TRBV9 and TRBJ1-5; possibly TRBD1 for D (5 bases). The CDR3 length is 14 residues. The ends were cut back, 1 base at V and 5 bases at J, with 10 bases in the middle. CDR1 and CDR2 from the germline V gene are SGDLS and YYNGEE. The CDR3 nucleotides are TGTGCCAGCAGCGTATCAGGGTCCCATCAGCCCCAGCATTTT. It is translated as CASSVSGSHQPQHF.

In nucleotides, the CDR3 is TGTGCCAGCAGTTTAGGACAGGGGGTGAACACTGAAGCTTTCTTT. Encoded protein: CASSLGQGVNTEAFF. The chain recombines TRBV27 with TRBJ1-1, with 10 positions matching TRBD1. This CDR3 comprises 15 residues. Trimming at V came to 2 bases and at J to 0 bases, leaving 0 bases not matched to a gene. CDR1 is MNHEY and CDR2 is SMNVEV in the germline V gene (reference sequence).

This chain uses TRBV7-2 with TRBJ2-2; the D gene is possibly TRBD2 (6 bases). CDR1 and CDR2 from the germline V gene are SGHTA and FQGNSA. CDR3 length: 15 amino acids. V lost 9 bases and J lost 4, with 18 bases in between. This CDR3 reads CARTGGPGITGELFF. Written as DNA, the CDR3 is TGTGCCAGGACCGGGGGACCGGGGATCACCGGGGAGCTGTTTTTT.

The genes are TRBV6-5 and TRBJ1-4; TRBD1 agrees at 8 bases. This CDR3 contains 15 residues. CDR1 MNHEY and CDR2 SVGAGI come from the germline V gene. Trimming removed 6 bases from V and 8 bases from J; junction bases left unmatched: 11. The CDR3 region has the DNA TGTGCCAGCAGGATCTCAGGGGGCGTAAGGGAAAAACTGTTTTTT. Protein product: CASRISGGVREKLFF.

CDR3 region: CASSVEGREGDTEAFF. The CDR3, as DNA: TGTGCCAGCAGCGTAGAGGGGAGGGAGGGGGACACTGAAGCTTTCTTT. The chain couples TRBV9 to TRBJ1-1; D may be TRBD1 (6 bases). Germline assignment: CDR1 SGDLS and CDR2 YYNGEE. The CDR3 extends over 16 amino acids. The V gene lost 0 bases and the J gene lost 3 bases, with 15 bases spanning the gap.

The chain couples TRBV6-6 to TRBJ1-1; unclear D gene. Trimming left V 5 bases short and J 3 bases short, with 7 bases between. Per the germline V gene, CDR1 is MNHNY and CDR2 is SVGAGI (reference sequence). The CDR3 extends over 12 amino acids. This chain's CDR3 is CASSRAHTEAFF. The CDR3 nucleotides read TGTGCCAGCAGTAGAGCGCACACTGAAGCTTTCTTT.

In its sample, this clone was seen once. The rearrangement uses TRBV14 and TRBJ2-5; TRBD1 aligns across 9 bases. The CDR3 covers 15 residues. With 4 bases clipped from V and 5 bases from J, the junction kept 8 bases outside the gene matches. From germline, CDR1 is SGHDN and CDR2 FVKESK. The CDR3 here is CASSRSTGGLETQYF. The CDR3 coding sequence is TGTGCCAGCAGCCGGTCGACAGGGGGTCTGGAGACCCAGTACTTC.

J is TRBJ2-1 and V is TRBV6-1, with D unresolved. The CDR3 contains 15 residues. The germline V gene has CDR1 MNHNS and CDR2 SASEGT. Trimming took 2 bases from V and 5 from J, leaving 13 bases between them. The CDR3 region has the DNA TGTGCCAGCAGTGAAAGTAGAGGCGCGAACAATGAGCAGTTCTTC. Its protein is CASSESRGANNEQFF.

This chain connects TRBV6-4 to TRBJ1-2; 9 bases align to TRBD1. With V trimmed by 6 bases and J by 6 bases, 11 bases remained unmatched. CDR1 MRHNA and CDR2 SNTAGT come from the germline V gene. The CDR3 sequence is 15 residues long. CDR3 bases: TGTGCCAGCAGGGACAGGGGAAGCGGGATCGATGGCTACACCTTC. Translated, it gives CASRDRGSGIDGYTF.

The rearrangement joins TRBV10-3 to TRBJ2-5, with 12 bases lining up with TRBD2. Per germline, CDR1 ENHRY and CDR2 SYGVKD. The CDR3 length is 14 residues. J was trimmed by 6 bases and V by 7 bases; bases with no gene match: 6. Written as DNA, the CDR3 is TGTGCCATCAAAGAGACTAGCGGGAGCAAGACCCAGTACTTC. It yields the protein CAIKETSGSKTQYF.

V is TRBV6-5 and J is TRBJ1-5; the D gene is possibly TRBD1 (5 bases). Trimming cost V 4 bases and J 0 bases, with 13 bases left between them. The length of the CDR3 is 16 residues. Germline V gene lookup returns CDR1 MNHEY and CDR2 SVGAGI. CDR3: CASSLYPQASNQPQHF. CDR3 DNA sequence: TGTGCCAGCAGTTTATATCCACAGGCTAGCAATCAGCCCCAGCATTTT.

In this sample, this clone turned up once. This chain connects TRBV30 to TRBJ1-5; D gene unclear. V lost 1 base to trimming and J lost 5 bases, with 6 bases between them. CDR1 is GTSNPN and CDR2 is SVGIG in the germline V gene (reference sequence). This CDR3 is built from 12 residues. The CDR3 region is CAWSEEYQPQHF. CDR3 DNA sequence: TGTGCCTGGAGTGAAGAGTATCAGCCCCAGCATTTT. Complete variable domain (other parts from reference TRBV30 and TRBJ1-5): SQTIHQWPATLVQPVGSPLSLECTVEGTSNPNLYWYRQAAGRGLQLLFYSVGIGQISSEVPQNLSASRPQDRQFILSSKKLLLSDSGFYLCAWSEEYQPQHFGDGTRLSIL.

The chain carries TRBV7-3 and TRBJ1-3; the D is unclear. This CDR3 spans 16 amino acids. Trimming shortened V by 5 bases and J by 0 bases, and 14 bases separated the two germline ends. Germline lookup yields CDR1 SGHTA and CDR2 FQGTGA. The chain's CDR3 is CASSQAPGLSGNTIYF. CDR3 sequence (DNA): TGTGCCAGCAGCCAGGCCCCCGGCCTCTCTGGAAACACCATATATTTT.

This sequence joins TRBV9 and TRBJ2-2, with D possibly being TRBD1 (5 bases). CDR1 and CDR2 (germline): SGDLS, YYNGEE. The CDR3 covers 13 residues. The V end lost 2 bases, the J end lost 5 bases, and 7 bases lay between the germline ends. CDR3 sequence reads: CASSVRVTGELFF. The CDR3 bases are TGTGCCAGCAGCGTCAGGGTAACCGGGGAGCTGTTTTTT.

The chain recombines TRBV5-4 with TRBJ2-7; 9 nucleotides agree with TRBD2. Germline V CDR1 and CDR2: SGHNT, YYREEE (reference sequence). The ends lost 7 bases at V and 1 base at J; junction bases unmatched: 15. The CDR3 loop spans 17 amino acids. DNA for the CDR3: TGTGCCAGCCGGGGGGGGCCTTCGACTAGCGGATCCTACGAGCAGTACTTC. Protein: CASRGGPSTSGSYEQYF.

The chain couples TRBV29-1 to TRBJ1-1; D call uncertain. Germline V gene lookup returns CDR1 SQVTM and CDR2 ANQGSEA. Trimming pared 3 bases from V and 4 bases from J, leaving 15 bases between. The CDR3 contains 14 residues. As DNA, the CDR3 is TGCAGCGTTGACCCCGGGAGGACCGTCACTGAAGCTTTCTTT. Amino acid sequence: CSVDPGRTVTEAFF.

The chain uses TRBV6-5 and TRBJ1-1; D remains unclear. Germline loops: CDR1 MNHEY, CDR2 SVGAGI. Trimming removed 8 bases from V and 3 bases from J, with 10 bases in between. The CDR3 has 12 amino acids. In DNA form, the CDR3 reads TGTGCCAGCGGGAGCATGGACACTGAAGCTTTCTTT. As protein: CASGSMDTEAFF.

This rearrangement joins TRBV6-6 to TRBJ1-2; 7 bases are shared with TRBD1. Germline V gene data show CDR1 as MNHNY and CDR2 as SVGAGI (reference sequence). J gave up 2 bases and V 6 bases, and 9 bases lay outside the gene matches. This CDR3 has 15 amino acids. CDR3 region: CASRIQGQANYGYTF. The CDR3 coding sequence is TGTGCCAGCAGAATACAGGGGCAGGCCAACTATGGCTACACCTTC.

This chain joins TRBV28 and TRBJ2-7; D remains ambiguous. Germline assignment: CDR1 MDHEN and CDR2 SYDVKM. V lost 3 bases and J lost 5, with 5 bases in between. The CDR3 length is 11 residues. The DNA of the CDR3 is TGTGCCAGCAGTTTCACTAACGAGCAGTACTTC. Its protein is CASSFTNEQYF.

Here the CDR3 reads CASSYFGDTQYF. CDR3 nucleotides: TGTGCCAGCTCATACTTCGGGGATACGCAGTATTTT. V is TRBV18 and J is TRBJ2-3; no reliable D call. This CDR3 is built from 12 residues. Germline loops: CDR1 KGHSH, CDR2 LQKENI. V was clipped by 5 bases and J by 6 bases, with 9 bases between them.

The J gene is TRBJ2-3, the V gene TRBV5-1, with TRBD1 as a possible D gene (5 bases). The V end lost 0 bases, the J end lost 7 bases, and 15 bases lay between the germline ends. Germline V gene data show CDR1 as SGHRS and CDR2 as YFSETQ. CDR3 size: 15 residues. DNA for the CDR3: TGCGCCAGCAGCTTGGGGCGGCAGGGTGGAAATACGCAGTATTTT. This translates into CASSLGRQGGNTQYF.

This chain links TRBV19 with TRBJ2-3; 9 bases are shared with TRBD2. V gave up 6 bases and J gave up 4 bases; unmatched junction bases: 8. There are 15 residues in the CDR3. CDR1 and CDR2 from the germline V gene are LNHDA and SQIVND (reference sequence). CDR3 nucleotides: TGTGCCAGTAGGAGCCCTAGCGGGAAGGCAGATACGCAGTATTTT. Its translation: CASRSPSGKADTQYF.

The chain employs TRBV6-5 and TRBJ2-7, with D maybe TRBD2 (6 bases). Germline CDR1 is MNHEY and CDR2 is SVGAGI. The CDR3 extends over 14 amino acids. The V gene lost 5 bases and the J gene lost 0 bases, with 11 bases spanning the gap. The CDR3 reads CASSPLDYSYEQYF. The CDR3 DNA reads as TGTGCCAGCAGTCCACTGGACTACTCCTACGAGCAGTACTTC.

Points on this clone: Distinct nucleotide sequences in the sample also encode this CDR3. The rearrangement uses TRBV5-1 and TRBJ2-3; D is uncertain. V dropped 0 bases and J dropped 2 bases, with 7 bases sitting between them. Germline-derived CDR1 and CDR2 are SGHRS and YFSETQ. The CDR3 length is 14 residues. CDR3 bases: TGCGCCAGCAGCTTGGACAGATCCACAGATACGCAGTATTTT. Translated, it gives CASSLDRSTDTQYF.

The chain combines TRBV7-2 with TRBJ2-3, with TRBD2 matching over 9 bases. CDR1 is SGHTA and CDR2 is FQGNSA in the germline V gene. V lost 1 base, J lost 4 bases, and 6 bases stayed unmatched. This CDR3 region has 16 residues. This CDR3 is CASSLGGGRAADTQYF. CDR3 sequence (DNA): TGTGCCAGCAGCTTAGGAGGCGGGAGGGCCGCAGATACGCAGTATTTT.

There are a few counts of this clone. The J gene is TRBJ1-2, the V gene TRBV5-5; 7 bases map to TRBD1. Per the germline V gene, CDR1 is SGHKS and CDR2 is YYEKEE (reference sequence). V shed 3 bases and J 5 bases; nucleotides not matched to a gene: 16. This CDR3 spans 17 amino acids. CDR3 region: CASSSGLTGLNRYGYTF. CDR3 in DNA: TGTGCCAGCAGCTCCGGACTGACAGGGTTAAATCGATATGGCTACACCTTC.

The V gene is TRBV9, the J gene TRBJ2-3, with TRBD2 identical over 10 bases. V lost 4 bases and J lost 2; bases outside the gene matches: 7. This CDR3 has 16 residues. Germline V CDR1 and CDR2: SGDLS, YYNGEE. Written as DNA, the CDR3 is TGTGCCAGCAGCCCCCGGGGACTAGCGAACACAGATACGCAGTATTTT. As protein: CASSPRGLANTDTQYF.

The CDR3 protein is CASSALVGSTDTQYF. As DNA, the CDR3 is TGCGCCAGCAGCGCCCTAGTAGGTAGCACAGATACGCAGTATTTT. The rearrangement links TRBV5-1 to TRBJ2-3; D is ambiguous. V lost 4 bases and J lost 0, with 12 bases in between. This CDR3 spans 15 amino acids. Germline V gene lookup returns CDR1 SGHRS and CDR2 YFSETQ.